This T cell receptor beta chain was recorded in a study of low-dose radiotherapy and immunotherapy resistance in tumors. This clonotype was recorded many times. Alpha- and beta-chain coverage of first-strand cDNA came from TRAV- and TRBV-specific primers. Using a constant-region primer together with a V-primer adapter, TCRs were subjected to roughly 20 PCR cycles of amplification. TCRdb reprocessed the reads with MiXCR, giving one entry per CDR3 protein. The sample yields around 80,000 distinct CDR3 sequences, less than 20% seen once. This CDR3 contains 12 residues. The germline V gene has CDR1 SEHNR and CDR2 FQNEAQ (reference sequence). Trimming took off 3 bases at V and 5 bases at J, with 7 bases between the two ends. This sample's time point: after trial treatment. Noted treatment: LDRT plus nivolumab, ipilimumab, low-dose cyclophosphamide and aspirin (RACIN trial).

The chain joins TRBV7-9 to TRBJ2-5; no clear D gene. The sequence was obtained from a male donor with prostate cancer. Sequenced material: PBMCs, taken after low-dose radiotherapy plus immunotherapy. The CDR3 DNA sequence: TGTGCCAGCAGCTTTTCAGACGAGACCCAGTACTTC. Amino acid sequence: CASSFSDETQYF. The full variable domain, with the rest looked up from reference TRBV7-9 and TRBJ2-5, is DTGVSQNPRHKITKRGQNVTFRCDPISEHNRLYWYRQTLGQGPEFLTYFQNEAQLEKSRLLSDRFSAERPKGSFSTLEIQRTEQGDSAMYLCASSFSDETQYFGPGTRLLVL.